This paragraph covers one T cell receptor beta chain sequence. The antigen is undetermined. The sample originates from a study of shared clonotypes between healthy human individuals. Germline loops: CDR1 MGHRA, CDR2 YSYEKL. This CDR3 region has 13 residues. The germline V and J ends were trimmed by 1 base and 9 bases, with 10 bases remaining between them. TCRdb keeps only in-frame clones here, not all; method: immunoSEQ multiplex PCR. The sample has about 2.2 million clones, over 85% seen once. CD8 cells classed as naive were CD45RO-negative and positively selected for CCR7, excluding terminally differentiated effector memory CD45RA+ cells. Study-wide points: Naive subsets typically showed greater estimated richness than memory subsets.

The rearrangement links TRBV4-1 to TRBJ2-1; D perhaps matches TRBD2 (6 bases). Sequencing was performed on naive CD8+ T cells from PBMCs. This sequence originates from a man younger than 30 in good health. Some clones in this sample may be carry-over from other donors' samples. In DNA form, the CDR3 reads TGCGCCAGCAGCCAAGCGGCCGGGGGTGAGCAGTTCTTC. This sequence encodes CASSQAAGGEQFF.